These 14 T cell receptor beta chains were all obtained from the same sample, sequenced in a study of shared clonotypes between healthy human individuals. Method: immunoSEQ multiplex PCR; TCRdb's copy keeps in-frame clones and lacks some. The top ten hold around 1.7% of the sample, which has around 2,000,000 clones, 85% to 95% seen once. CD45RO-negative, CCR7-selected cells formed the naive CD8 fraction, which excluded terminally differentiated effector memory CD45RA+ cells. The sequenced material came from naive CD8+ T cells from PBMCs. The receptor set was obtained from a man between 18 and 29 years old in good health. Some clones in this sample may be carry-over from other donors' samples.

This chain uses TRBV6-5 with TRBJ2-5; possibly TRBD1 for D (6 bases). Germline CDR1 and CDR2: MNHEY and SVGAGI. CDR3 length equals 14 residues. V shed 8 bases and J shed 2 bases, with 15 bases lying between them. The CDR3 region has the DNA TGTGCCAGCTCACTTGACAGGTTTCAAGAGACCCAGTACTTC. Its translation is CASSLDRFQETQYF.

The rearrangement joins TRBV5-6 to TRBJ1-1; no reliable D call. Trimming removed 0 bases from V and 1 base from J, with 4 bases in between. Germline loops: CDR1 SGHDT, CDR2 YYEEEE. CDR3 length equals 13 residues. The CDR3 DNA follows: TGTGCCAGCAGCTTGGATGAGAACACTGAAGCTTTCTTT. Translating it yields CASSLDENTEAFF.

This clone was detected only once. The same CDR3 arises from other DNA sequences in this sample as well. The chain joins TRBV27 to TRBJ2-2; tentatively, D is TRBD2 (6 bases). The CDR3 consists of 15 residues. Trimming took 3 bases from V and 1 from J, leaving 9 bases between them. Germline V gives CDR1 MNHEY, CDR2 SMNVEV (reference sequence). The CDR3 sequence: CASSFLRGNTGELFF. The CDR3 nucleotides read TGTGCCAGCAGTTTTTTGCGGGGGAACACCGGGGAGCTGTTTTTT.

This rearrangement joins TRBV5-1 to TRBJ2-1; 8 bases map to TRBD2. After removal of 4 bases from V and 0 bases from J, the junction contained 3 bases not matched to a gene. This CDR3 has 15 amino acids. Germline values: CDR1 SGHRS, CDR2 YFSETQ. For the CDR3, the DNA is TGCGCCAGCAGCATAAGCGGGAGCTCCTACAATGAGCAGTTCTTC. Its translation is CASSISGSSYNEQFF.

The rearrangement joins TRBV12-5 to TRBJ2-7; TRBD2 agrees at 10 bases. Unmatched junction bases numbered 10, after V lost 0 bases and J lost 5 bases. The CDR3 spans 17 residues. Per germline, CDR1 LGHNT and CDR2 FRNRAP. CDR3 nucleotide sequence: TGTGCTAGTGGTTTGGTACTGAGCGGGAGGGCCACAGACGAGCAGTACTTC. It specifies CASGLVLSGRATDEQYF.

The chain has TRBV9 and TRBJ2-7, with 12 nucleotides matching TRBD1. This CDR3 spans 14 amino acids. The J segment lost 7 bases and the V segment lost 3 bases, leaving 5 bases of the junction unmatched. Germline assignment: CDR1 SGDLS and CDR2 YYNGEE. The CDR3 nucleotides are TGTGCCAGCAGCGGGGGACAGGGGGCAGATGAGCAGTACTTC. Translation: CASSGGQGADEQYF.

V is TRBV28 and J is TRBJ2-7; 14 bases align to TRBD2. With V trimmed by 5 bases and J by 5 bases, 11 bases remained unmatched. This CDR3 has 17 residues. The germline V gene encodes CDR1 MDHEN and CDR2 SYDVKM. The CDR3 DNA is TGTGCCAGCAGTCACCCCCCGGGACTAGCGGGAGTTCACGAGCAGTACTTC. This codes for CASSHPPGLAGVHEQYF.

This chain uses TRBV27 with TRBJ2-4; no clear D gene. The CDR3 totals 17 residues. Germline assignment: CDR1 MNHEY and CDR2 SMNVEV (reference sequence). Trimming removed 4 bases at V and 4 bases at J, with 20 bases between. Here the CDR3 DNA reads TGTGCCAGCAGTTCCCCCGGTGCACCAGATATAAAAAACATTCAGTACTTC. It codes for CASSSPGAPDIKNIQYF.

Notes on this clone: The conserved phenylalanine or tryptophan is not found at the CDR3 terminus, so this likely reflects a read error. It is unclear where the CDR3 begins or ends on the DNA, so no DNA is shown, and the CDR3 is as TCRdb lists it. V usage is TRBV20-1 and J usage is TRBJ1-2; the D call of TRBD1 is as the table states it, not checked on the DNA. Termini included, the CDR3 measures 9 amino acids. Germline-derived CDR1 and CDR2 are DFQATT and SNEGSKA (reference sequence). The CDR3 sequence: CSAAGTGVH.

Concerning this clone: Other DNA sequences within the sample encode an identical CDR3. The gene calls are TRBV27 and TRBJ1-2; the match to TRBD1 covers 7 bases. The CDR3 is 15 amino acids. Per the germline V gene, CDR1 is MNHEY and CDR2 is SMNVEV (reference sequence). V gave up 5 bases and J gave up 5 bases; unmatched junction bases: 11. The CDR3 sequence is CASSTRTGVGYGYTF. CDR3 bases: TGTGCCAGCAGTACGCGGACAGGCGTCGGTTATGGCTACACCTTC.

This sequence joins TRBV7-6 and TRBJ1-3; perhaps TRBD1 as D (6 bases). CDR3 length: 17 amino acids. Trimming shortened V by 4 bases and J by 1 base, and 17 bases separated the two germline ends. Per the germline V gene, CDR1 is SGHVS and CDR2 is FNYEAQ. In DNA, the CDR3 is TGTGCCAGCAGCTCCAGGCCAGGGGCAGGGTCTGGAAACACCATATATTTT. Protein product: CASSSRPGAGSGNTIYF.

This clone came up once. CDR3 sequence (DNA): TGTGCCAGCAGCGTCGGGGGGACCCGGACTAACGAGCAGTACTTC. Encoded protein: CASSVGGTRTNEQYF. The chain joins TRBV9 to TRBJ2-7; 7 nucleotides match TRBD2. Unmatched junction bases numbered 10, after V lost 2 bases and J lost 5 bases. CDR3 length: 15 residues. Germline V gene sequence: CDR1 SGDLS, CDR2 YYNGEE. Full variable domain (missing parts from reference TRBV9 and TRBJ2-7): DSGVTQTPKHLITATGQRVTLRCSPRSGDLSVYWYQQSLDQGLQFLIQYYNGEERAKGNILERFSAQQFPDLHSELNLSSLELGDSALYFCASSVGGTRTNEQYFGPGTRLTVT.

The genes are TRBV6-1 and TRBJ2-3; a possible D gene is TRBD2 (5 bases). Germline V gives CDR1 MNHNS, CDR2 SASEGT. V gave up 4 bases and J gave up 2 bases, with 13 bases separating them. The CDR3 covers 15 residues. The CDR3 is CASSVLDRDTDTQYF. CDR3 in DNA: TGTGCCAGCAGTGTACTGGATCGGGACACAGATACGCAGTATTTT.

The CDR3 bases are TGTGCCAGCAGCTTGGACCCTCCAGCGCCGACCGTGGATACGCAGTATTTT. Translation gives CASSLDPPAPTVDTQYF. V gene TRBV5-4 combines with J gene TRBJ2-3; no definite D call. Germline loops: CDR1 SGHNT, CDR2 YYREEE (reference sequence). The CDR3 loop spans 17 amino acids. V was trimmed by 0 bases and J by 6 bases, leaving 20 bases between them.